This T cell receptor beta chain comes out of a study of human T cells and chemical hapten exposure (dated by TCRdb to 2020 to 2022). In terms of the full investigation: Libraries were pooled for sequencing, and variation in per-sample TCR yields was attributed mainly to small differences in library volumes within the pool. The study tracked peripheral blood TCR repertoire changes in vivo during primary and secondary sensitization to the hapten diphenylcyclopropenone (DPC) in alopecia patients. For every blood RNA sample, sequencing covered both the TCR alpha and TCR beta chains.

On this clonotype: Its binding antigen is unknown. One base away there is no much larger clone; base qualities are not given.

Libraries were made using 5' RACE. Instrument on record: Illumina MiSeq. During library preparation, unique molecular identifiers were attached to individual cDNA molecules so that TCRs could be counted in a quantitative, reproducible way. The authors processed their data as follows. The median number of TCRs per sample was some 100,000, ranging from 23,224 to 690,600. The Decombinator software suite was used to annotate the V, J and CDR3 of the TCR reads. For PS versus PT1 abundance plots, all samples were subsampled to the same number of TCRs (28,000). Expanded TCRs were defined as absent before sensitization and observed at least eight times at the 2-week time point. TCRdb reprocessed the public reads (quality trimming at Q25 with fastp, clone calling with MiXCR) and kept in-frame beta chains. All rows with the same CDR3 protein become a single entry with the most common DNA and genes. None of the V and J calls come from the authors' own analysis; TCRdb made them. For this sample there are roughly 120,000 distinct CDR3 sequences; more than 15% appear just once. Around 2.7% of the sample goes to the ten largest clones.

V is clipped by 1 base and J by 3 bases, and the sequence between their germline boundaries is 7 bases long. CDR1 and CDR2 are read off the germline V gene (reference sequence) as SEHNR and FQNEAQ. Measured from the cysteine to the phenylalanine, the CDR3 is 13 residues long. The CDR3 DNA has 39 bases and is translated from base 1. General study outcomes and caveats: Repeated subsampling changed both the strength of the expansion versus patch-test correlation and the threshold at which that correlation became significant. DPC sensitization did not change the number of TCRs with a frequency above 1 in 1000, and there was no evidence of changes in global repertoire structure.

Total RNA was extracted from unfractionated whole blood that had been collected in Tempus Blood RNA tubes. Roughly 5 healthy volunteers acted as controls for TCR sequencing and had blood drawn at day 0, 2 weeks and 6 weeks. The chain was built from TRBV7-9 and TRBJ2-7; the D gene lacks a confident call. The receptor comes from a human donor in good health. The CDR3 reads as follows: CASSLGHLYEQYF. The DNA sequence is as follows: TGTGCCAGCAGCTTAGGGCATCTCTACGAGCAGTACTTC.